Listed below are T cell receptor beta chains from one sample, sequenced in a study of blood T cell repertoires in COVID-19. Sequenced by immunoSEQ multiplex PCR; TCRdb stores in-frame clones only, minus some. Among some 250,000 clones listed, more than 65% were seen once. The specimen sequenced was peripheral blood. All receptors come from a woman of 80 years or more with acute or convalescent COVID-19. Each CDR3 is given with its conserved first and last residue. D genes are given only for firm matches. The size field is filled for only some rows; it gives once, few, many or a size class.

>-|TRBV9|TRBJ2-7|TRBD1
TGTGCCAGCAGCGTAGGACAGGGGTTTACCTACGAGCAGTACTTC
CASSVGQGFTYEQYF
>once|TRBV5-1|TRBJ2-1|TRBD2
TGCGCCAGCAGCTTGTTAACGGGGGGGCCTTATGAGCAGTTCTTC
CASSLLTGGPYEQFF
>few|TRBV29-1|TRBJ2-1|TRBD1
TGCAGCGTGGACAGGGGCACCTACAATGAGCAGTTCTTC
CSVDRGTYNEQFF
>-|TRBV5-1|TRBJ2-1|-
TGCGCCAGCAGCTTAGTTTCAGGGGTCTCCTACAATGAGCAGTTCTTC
CASSLVSGVSYNEQFF
>-|TRBV7-8|TRBJ1-5|-
TGTGCCAGCAGCCGTCGACAGCACAATCAGCCCCAGCATTTT
CASSRRQHNQPQHF
>-|TRBV24-1|TRBJ2-1|-
TGTGCCACCAGTGATGTGCCAGGGTCGGCCTACAATGAGCAGTTCTTC
CATSDVPGSAYNEQFF
>-|TRBV5-4|TRBJ2-5|-
TGTGCCAGCAGCTTGGACAATCACGGGGAGACCCAGTACTTC
CASSLDNHGETQYF
>few|TRBV7-2|TRBJ2-3|-
TGTGCCAGCAGCTTAGAACAGGGGAGGAATACGCAGTATTTT
CASSLEQGRNTQYF
>-|TRBV4-1|TRBJ2-1|TRBD1
TGCGCCAGCAGCCAAGGAACAGGGGGTCAATACAATGAGCAGTTCTTC
CASSQGTGGQYNEQFF
>-|TRBV7-3|TRBJ2-1|-
TGTGCCAGCAGCTTAAGTCTTGTCGATGAGCAGTTCTTC
CASSLSLVDEQFF
>-|TRBV3-1/TRBV3-2|TRBJ1-6|-
TGTGCCAGCAGCCAATTGGTCAGGGGTGATTCACCCCTCCACTTT
CASSQLVRGDSPLHF
>-|TRBV7-8|TRBJ2-2|TRBD1
TGTGCCAGCAGCTGGGGACAGGGGCTCACCGGGGAGCTGTTTTTT
CASSWGQGLTGELFF
>-|TRBV29-1|TRBJ2-1|-
TGCAGCGTTGAATCCGTCGCTATCTATGAGCAGTTCTTC
CSVESVAIYEQFF
>-|TRBV19|TRBJ2-2|-
TGTGCCAGTAGTGCGCGCGGGACCTCGTCTAGCAGAAGCACCGGGGAGCTGTTTTTT
CASSARGTSSSRSTGELFF
>-|TRBV27|TRBJ2-2|-
TGTGCCAGCAGGTCGTTGAACACCGGGGAGCTGTTTTTT
CASRSLNTGELFF
>-|TRBV3-1/TRBV3-2|TRBJ1-6|-
TGCGCCAGCAGCCCCCCCCACACGTCCGATTCACCCCTCCACTTT
CASSPPHTSDSPLHF
>many|TRBV6-1|TRBJ1-5|TRBD1
TGTGCCAGCAGTGCCCGGACAGGCGTTAGCAATCAGCCCCAGCATTTT
CASSARTGVSNQPQHF
>-|TRBV6-5|TRBJ2-7|TRBD2
TGTGCCAGCAGTTACTCAGGCGGGGGGAGTTACGAGCAGTACTTC
CASSYSGGGSYEQYF
>-|TRBV2|TRBJ1-1|-
TGTGCCAGCAGTGTGGAGGGGAGTCGGGCTTTCTTT
CASSVEGSRAFF
>-|TRBV7-9|TRBJ2-1|TRBD2
TGTGCCAGCAGCCTAACCCTGACTAGCGACCACAATGAGCAGTTCTTC
CASSLTLTSDHNEQFF
>few|TRBV18|TRBJ1-5|TRBD1
TGTGCCAGCTCACCATCGACAGGGGACAATCAGCCCCAGCATTTT
CASSPSTGDNQPQHF
>-|TRBV5-1|TRBJ1-6|TRBD1
TGCGCCAGCAGCCCTGGACAGGGTCTTGTTTATAATTCACCCCTCCACTTT
CASSPGQGLVYNSPLHF
>few|TRBV3-1/TRBV3-2|TRBJ1-1|-
TGTGCCAGCAGCCTAAAGGGGGGGATCACTGAAGCTTTCTTT
CASSLKGGITEAFF
>few|TRBV7-2|TRBJ1-2|-
TGTGCCAGCAGCTTATCTCGTGGGACAAACTATGGCTACACCTTC
CASSLSRGTNYGYTF
>-|TRBV6-1|TRBJ2-3|-
TGTGCCAGCAGTGAAACGGCGGGGGATACGCAGTATTTT
CASSETAGDTQYF
>-|TRBV9|TRBJ2-7|-
TGTGCCAGCAGCCCATTGTCAGGGATTACCTACGAGCAGTACTTC
CASSPLSGITYEQYF
>-|TRBV27|TRBJ1-6|-
TGTGCCAGCAGTTTAACAGGTTCCGTTGTTTTTAATTCACCCCTCCACTTT
CASSLTGSVVFNSPLHF
>-|TRBV9|TRBJ1-1|TRBD1
TGTGCCAGCAGCCCGACAGGGGGTGTGAACACTGAAGCTTTCTTT
CASSPTGGVNTEAFF
>-|TRBV3-1/TRBV3-2|TRBJ1-1|TRBD1
TGTGCCAGCAGGGGACAGAGCCTGAGCACTGAAGCTTTCTTT
CASRGQSLSTEAFF
>-|TRBV5-1|TRBJ2-7|TRBD1
TGCGCCAGCAGCCATGGGGGGGACAGGGTCTACGAGCAGTACTTC
CASSHGGDRVYEQYF